The 6 T cell receptor beta chains below were found in one sample sequenced in a study of blood T cell repertoires in COVID-19. The method was immunoSEQ multiplex PCR; TCRdb's version includes in-frame clones alone and lacks a portion of them. The repertoire holds 500,000 to 600,000 clones, with roughly 89% as singletons. The sample comprised peripheral blood. The receptors were sampled from a woman in her forties or fifties with COVID-19, enrolled during active disease.

The rearrangement uses TRBV3-1 (or the pseudogene TRBV3-2) and TRBJ2-2; possible D gene TRBD1, 6 bases. CDR1 and CDR2 (germline): LGHDT, YNNKEL (reference sequence). The V gene lost 0 bases and the J gene lost 5 bases, with 13 bases spanning the gap. The length of the CDR3 is 16 residues. CDR3 loop: CASSQDRAGDTGELFF. The CDR3 DNA reads as TGTGCCAGCAGCCAAGATAGGGCAGGGGATACCGGGGAGCTGTTTTTT.

This rearrangement joins TRBV18 to TRBJ2-1; D might be TRBD2 (6 bases). This CDR3 contains 13 residues. Germline V gene lookup returns CDR1 KGHSH and CDR2 LQKENI. V was shortened by 2 bases and J by 9 bases, with 11 bases between the two germline ends. The CDR3 is CASSPIKEGEQFF. CDR3 sequence (DNA): TGTGCCAGCTCACCAATAAAGGAGGGTGAGCAGTTCTTC. Full variable domain (missing parts from reference TRBV18 and TRBJ2-1): NAGVMQNPRHLVRRRGQEARLRCSPMKGHSHVYWYRQLPEEGLKFMVYLQKENIIDESGMPKERFSAEFPKEGPSILRIQQVVRGDSAAYFCASSPIKEGEQFFGPGTRLTVL.

V usage is TRBV6-5 and J usage is TRBJ1-1, with 7 bases matching TRBD1. With 5 bases clipped from V and 10 bases from J, the junction kept 7 bases outside the gene matches. The CDR3 runs 12 residues. Looked up from germline, CDR1 is MNHEY and CDR2 is SVGAGI. The CDR3 loop is CASSLDRVSAFF. The CDR3 region has the DNA TGTGCCAGCAGTCTTGACAGGGTATCAGCTTTCTTT.

V and J are TRBV30 and TRBJ2-1; D uncertain. CDR3 size: 12 residues. Germline values: CDR1 GTSNPN, CDR2 SVGIG (reference sequence). V shed 3 bases and J shed 10 bases, with 13 bases lying between them. For the CDR3, the DNA is TGTGCCTGGAGCCCCATCCAACAGGAGCAGTTCTTC. Its protein product is CAWSPIQQEQFF.

Concerning this clone: Other nucleotide sequences in the sample specify the same CDR3. The J gene is TRBJ2-1, the V gene TRBV12-3 or TRBV12-4; tentatively, D is TRBD2 (6 bases). Trimming took 3 bases from V and 10 from J, leaving 7 bases between them. This CDR3 region has 11 residues. CDR3 residues: CASSFGGEQFF. The CDR3 coding sequence is TGTGCCAGCAGTTTCGGGGGAGAGCAGTTCTTC.

This chain links TRBV5-4 with TRBJ1-1; D possibly corresponds to TRBD1 (5 bases). V lost 0 bases and J 4 bases, leaving 13 bases between the germline ends. Per the germline V gene, CDR1 is SGHNT and CDR2 is YYREEE (reference sequence). The CDR3 length is 15 residues. The CDR3 here is CASSLGGTGATEAFF. The CDR3 DNA reads TGTGCCAGCAGCTTGGGAGGGACTGGAGCCACTGAAGCTTTCTTT.